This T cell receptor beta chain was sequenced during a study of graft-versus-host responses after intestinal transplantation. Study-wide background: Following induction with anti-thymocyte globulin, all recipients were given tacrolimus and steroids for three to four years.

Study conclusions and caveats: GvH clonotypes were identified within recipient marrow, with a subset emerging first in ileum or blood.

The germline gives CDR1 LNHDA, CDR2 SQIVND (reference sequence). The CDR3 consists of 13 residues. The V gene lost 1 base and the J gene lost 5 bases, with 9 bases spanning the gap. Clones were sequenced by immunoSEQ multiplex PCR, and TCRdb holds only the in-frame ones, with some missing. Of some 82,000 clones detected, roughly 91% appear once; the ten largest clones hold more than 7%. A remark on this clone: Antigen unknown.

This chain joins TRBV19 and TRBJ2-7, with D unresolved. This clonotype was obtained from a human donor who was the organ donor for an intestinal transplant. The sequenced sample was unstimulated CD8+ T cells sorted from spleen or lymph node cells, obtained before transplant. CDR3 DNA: TGTGCCAGTAGTATAGGCCCGGGCAACGAGCAGTACTTC. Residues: CASSIGPGNEQYF.